This T cell receptor (beta chain) was profiled in a study of human T cells and chemical hapten exposure. Study findings and constraints: Alopecia in the donors means their immune response may deviate from healthy people's.

As for this clonotype: Its antigen is not known.

Germline assignment: CDR1 MNHEY and CDR2 SVGEGT. V was pared by 2 bases and J by 1 base, with 8 bases between. The CDR3 covers 14 residues. Single cDNA molecules in the library carried unique molecular identifiers attached during preparation. TCRdb called the RACE reads again in MiXCR, with one record for every CDR3 protein. Among about 97,000 distinct CDR3 sequences listed, less than 35% were seen once. Time point: patch test 3, about 24 weeks after DPC sensitization. The treatment is: therapeutic diphenylcyclopropenone sensitization with weekly scalp DPC. The sample in question was whole blood, obtained in connection with sensitization to the hapten diphenylcyclopropenone (DPC). This TCR was sampled from a man aged 40-50 years with alopecia areata. Some clones in this sample may be carry-over from other donors' samples. This chain joins TRBV6-2 or TRBV6-3 and TRBJ2-5; D gene ambiguous. In DNA, the CDR3 is TGTGCCAGCAGTTACATCGACTTCCAAGAGACCCAGTACTTC. This gives the protein CASSYIDFQETQYF.